This TCR beta chain appears in the sequencing data of a study of type 1 and type 2 diabetes patients (dated by TCRdb to 2016 to 2017). About the study as a whole: The cohort comprised ten or so type 1 diabetes patients, a few type 2 diabetes patients and roughly 6 nondiabetic controls recruited in China. Across the study, CD4+ and CD8+ T cells were positively selected from PBMCs using CD4 or CD8 MicroBeads on MACS columns. A total of 15 million to 20 million paired-end reads were generated across the whole study. The study used high-throughput sequencing to profile TCRbeta repertoires and compare individuals with type 1 diabetes, type 2 diabetes and no diabetes. For the type 1 diabetes patients, the type 2 diabetes patients acted as a disease comparison group. When approximately 19-cycle amplification was compared with approximately 25-cycle amplification, V gene usage looked similar, suggesting that primer efficiencies were similar and PCR bias was random. Sequencing of the TCRbeta libraries was paired-end and was performed on Illumina HiSeq 2000 or MiSeq instruments.

General conclusions and limits of the study: Type 2 diabetes patients had few highly-expanded CD4+ clones (median one), and those clones made up a median approximately 3.9% of reads. Highly correlated V and J gene usage patterns were observed for type 2 diabetes and control samples, with an average of roughly 0.97 between samples. Only a limited number of T2D and control samples were sequenced, so some T1D-only HECs might also appear in more T2D or control samples. Study groups were not matched for age and gender, which possibly biased interpretation. In both CD4+ and CD8+ T cells, type 2 diabetes repertoires were highly diverse and significantly more diverse than type 1 diabetes repertoires.

With regard to this clonotype: Its binding antigen is unknown. Nothing much larger sits one base from this clone, and base qualities are not available.

Standard classification criteria for type 1 or type 2 diabetes were met by all diabetic patients, and glucose and C-peptide were assessed by WHO-recommended methods. Donors with other autoimmune diseases or infections within the previous four weeks were excluded from participation. An approximately 10-milliliter sample of peripheral blood was drawn from every participant. PBMCs were isolated with LymphoPrep density separation. The sequencer was an Illumina MiSeq. Genomic DNA from sorted T cell subsets served as template for TCRbeta CDR3 amplification. Multiplex PCR with 30 forward and 13 reverse primers amplified the TCRbeta CDR3 region. PCR products were purified with AMPure XP beads, then indices and adaptors were added in a second roughly 23-cycle PCR. Libraries were gel-purified using the QIAquick Gel Extraction Kit before sequencing. Concerning the study's data processing: Paired-end reads were merged with FLASH and aligned to IMGT V, D and J germline references using IgBLAST. Reads with less than 70% alignment identity to germline references were removed, leaving 9.5 million to 13 million reads across the study. IMGT definitions were followed to assign CDR3 boundaries, reading frame and productivity. Clones at or above 1% of reads were defined as highly-expanded clones, and diversity was measured by normalized Shannon entropy. Unpaired two-tailed t-tests were used to test for differences in Shannon entropy between groups. The raw public reads went through TCRdb reprocessing: fastp at Q25, MiXCR clone calling, in-frame beta chains kept. Entries are consolidated by CDR3 protein sequence, retaining the most common genes and DNA. What appears here as the V and J calls and clone size reflects TCRdb's work, not the paper's. In all, the sample holds a few hundred thousand distinct CDR3 sequences, and roughly 44% of those were seen once. The ten largest make up roughly 15% of the sample.

V is pared back by 1 base and J by 5 bases, with 8 bases lying between the germline termini. Per the germline V gene, MDHEN is the CDR1 and SYDVKM is the CDR2. From the cysteine up to the phenylalanine, the CDR3 has a length of 14 residues. This entry keeps only the CDR3 DNA: 42 bases, framed from base 1. The rearrangement joined TRBV28 to TRBJ2-2; the D gene cannot be resolved reliably. The receptor was isolated from a man between 18 and 35 years old with type 2 diabetes. Sequenced sample: peripheral blood mononuclear cells (PBMCs). The DNA sequence follows: TGTGCCAGCAGTTTATCTAGACCTACCGGGGAGCTGTTTTTT. Protein translation: CASSLSRPTGELFF.